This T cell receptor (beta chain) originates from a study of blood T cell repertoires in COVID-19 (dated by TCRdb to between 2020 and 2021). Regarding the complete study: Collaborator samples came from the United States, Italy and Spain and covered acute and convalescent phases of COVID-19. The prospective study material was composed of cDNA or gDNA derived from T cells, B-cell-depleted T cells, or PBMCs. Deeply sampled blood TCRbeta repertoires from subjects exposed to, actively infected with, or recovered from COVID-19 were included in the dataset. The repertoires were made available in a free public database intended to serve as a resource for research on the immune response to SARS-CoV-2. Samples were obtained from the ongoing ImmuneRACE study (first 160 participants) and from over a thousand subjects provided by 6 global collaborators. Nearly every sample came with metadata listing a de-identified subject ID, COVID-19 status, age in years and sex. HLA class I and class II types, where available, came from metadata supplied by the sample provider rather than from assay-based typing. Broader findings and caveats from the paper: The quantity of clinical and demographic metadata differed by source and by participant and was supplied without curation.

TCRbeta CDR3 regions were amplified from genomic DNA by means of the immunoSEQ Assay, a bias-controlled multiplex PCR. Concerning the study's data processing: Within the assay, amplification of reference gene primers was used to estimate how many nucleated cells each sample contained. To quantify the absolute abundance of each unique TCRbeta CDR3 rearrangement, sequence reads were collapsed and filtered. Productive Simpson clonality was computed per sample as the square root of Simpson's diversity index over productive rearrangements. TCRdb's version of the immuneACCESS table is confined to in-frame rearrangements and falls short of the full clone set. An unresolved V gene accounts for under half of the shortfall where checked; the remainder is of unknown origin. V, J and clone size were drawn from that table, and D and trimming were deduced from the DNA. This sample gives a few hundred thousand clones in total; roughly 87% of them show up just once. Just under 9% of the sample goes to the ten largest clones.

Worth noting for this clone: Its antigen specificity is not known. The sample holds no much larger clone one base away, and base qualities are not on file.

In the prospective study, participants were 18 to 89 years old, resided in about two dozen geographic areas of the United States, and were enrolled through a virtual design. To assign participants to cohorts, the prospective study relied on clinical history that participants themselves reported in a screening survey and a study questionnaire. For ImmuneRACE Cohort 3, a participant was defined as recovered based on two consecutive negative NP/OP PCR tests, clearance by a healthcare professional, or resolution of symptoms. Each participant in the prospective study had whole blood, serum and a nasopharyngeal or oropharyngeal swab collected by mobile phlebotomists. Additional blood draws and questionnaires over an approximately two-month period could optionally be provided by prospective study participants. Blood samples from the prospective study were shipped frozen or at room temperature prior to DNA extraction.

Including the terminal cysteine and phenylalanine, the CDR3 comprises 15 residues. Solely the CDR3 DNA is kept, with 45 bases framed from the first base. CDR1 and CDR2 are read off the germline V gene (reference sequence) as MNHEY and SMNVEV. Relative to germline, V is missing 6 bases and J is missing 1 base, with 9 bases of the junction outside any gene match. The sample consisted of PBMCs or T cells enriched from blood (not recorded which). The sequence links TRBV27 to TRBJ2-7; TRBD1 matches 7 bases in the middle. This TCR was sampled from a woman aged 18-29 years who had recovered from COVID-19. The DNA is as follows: TGTGCCAGCAGGCTTAGAGGGGGCCATTCCTACGAGCAGTACTTC. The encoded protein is CASRLRGGHSYEQYF.